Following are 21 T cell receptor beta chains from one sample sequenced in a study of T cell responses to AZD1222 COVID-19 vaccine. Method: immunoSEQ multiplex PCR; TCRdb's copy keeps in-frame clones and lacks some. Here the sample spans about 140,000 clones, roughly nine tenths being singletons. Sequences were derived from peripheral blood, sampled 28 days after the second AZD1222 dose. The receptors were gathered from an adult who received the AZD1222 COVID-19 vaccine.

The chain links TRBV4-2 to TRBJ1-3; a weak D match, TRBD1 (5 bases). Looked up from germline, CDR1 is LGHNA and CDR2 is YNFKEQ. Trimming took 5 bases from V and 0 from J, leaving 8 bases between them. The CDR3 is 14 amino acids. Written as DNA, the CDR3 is TGTGCCAGCAGCTACGACAGCTCTGGAAACACCATATATTTT. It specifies CASSYDSSGNTIYF.

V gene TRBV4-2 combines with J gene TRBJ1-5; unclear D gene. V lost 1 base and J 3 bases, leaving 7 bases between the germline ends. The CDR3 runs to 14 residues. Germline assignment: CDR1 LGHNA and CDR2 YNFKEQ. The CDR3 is CASSQVFNNQPQHF. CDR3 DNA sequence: TGTGCCAGCAGCCAAGTTTTCAACAATCAGCCCCAGCATTTT.

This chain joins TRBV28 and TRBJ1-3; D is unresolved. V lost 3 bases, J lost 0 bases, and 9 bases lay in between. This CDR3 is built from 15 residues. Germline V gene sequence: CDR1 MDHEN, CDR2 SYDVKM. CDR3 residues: CASSLKGSSGNTIYF. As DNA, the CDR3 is TGTGCCAGCAGTTTGAAAGGGAGCTCTGGAAACACCATATATTTT.

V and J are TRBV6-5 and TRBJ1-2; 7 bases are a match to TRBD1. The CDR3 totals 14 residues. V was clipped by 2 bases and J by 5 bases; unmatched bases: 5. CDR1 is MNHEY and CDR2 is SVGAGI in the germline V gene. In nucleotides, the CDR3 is TGTGCCAGCAGTTACACAGGGGCGCGGTATGGCTACACCTTC. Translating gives CASSYTGARYGYTF.

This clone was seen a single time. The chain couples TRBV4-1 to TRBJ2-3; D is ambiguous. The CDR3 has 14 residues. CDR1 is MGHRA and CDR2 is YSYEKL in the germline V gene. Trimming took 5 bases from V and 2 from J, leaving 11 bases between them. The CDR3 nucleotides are TGCGCCAGCAGCTTGACTGTCAACACAGATACGCAGTATTTT. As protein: CASSLTVNTDTQYF.

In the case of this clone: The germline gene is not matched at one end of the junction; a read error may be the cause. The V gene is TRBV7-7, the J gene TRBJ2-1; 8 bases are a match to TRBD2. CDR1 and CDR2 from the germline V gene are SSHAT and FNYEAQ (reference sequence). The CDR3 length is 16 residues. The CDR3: CASSFLPPGGAGVQFF. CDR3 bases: TGTGCTAGCAGCTTTCTCCCGCCGGGGGGGGCAGGGGTGCAGTTCTTC.

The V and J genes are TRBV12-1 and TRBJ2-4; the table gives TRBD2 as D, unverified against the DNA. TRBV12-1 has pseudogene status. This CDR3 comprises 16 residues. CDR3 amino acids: CASSFCASLAKNIQYF. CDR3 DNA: TGTGCCAGCAGCTTTTGTGCTAGCTTGGCCAAAAACATTCAGTACTTC.

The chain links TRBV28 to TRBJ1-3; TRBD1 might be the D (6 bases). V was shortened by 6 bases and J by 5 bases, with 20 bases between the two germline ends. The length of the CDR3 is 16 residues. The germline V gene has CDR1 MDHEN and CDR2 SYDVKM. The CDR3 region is CASSPPAGAGRNTIYF. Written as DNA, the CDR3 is TGTGCCAGCAGCCCCCCGGCAGGGGCGGGTAGAAACACCATATATTTT.

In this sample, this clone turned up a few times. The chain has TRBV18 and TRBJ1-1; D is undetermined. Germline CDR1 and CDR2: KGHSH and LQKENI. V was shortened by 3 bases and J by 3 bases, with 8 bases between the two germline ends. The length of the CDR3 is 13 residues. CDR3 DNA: TGTGCCAGCTCACCCCTGAGTTACACTGAAGCTTTCTTT. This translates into CASSPLSYTEAFF.

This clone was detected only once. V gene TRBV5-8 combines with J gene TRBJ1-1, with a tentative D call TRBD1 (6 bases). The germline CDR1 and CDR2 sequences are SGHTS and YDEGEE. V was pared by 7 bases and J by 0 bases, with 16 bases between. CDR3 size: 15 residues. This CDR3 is CASSGTLIMNTEAFF. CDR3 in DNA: TGTGCCAGCTCTGGGACATTGATTATGAACACTGAAGCTTTCTTT.

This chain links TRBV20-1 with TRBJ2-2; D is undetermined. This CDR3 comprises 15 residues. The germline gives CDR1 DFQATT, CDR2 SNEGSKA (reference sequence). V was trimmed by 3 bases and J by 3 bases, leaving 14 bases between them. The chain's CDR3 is CSASPLRFDTGELFF. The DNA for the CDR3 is TGCAGTGCTAGTCCACTACGGTTCGACACCGGGGAGCTGTTTTTT.

The CDR3: CAIRRSGRDQETQYF. The CDR3 nucleotides are TGTGCCATCAGACGGAGCGGGAGGGACCAAGAGACCCAGTACTTC. The chain couples TRBV10-3 to TRBJ2-5, with 10 bases aligning to TRBD2. Trimming cost V 6 bases and J 0 bases; bases outside gene matches: 4. From germline, CDR1 is ENHRY and CDR2 SYGVKD. The CDR3 loop spans 15 amino acids.

CDR3 coding DNA: TGTGCCAGCAGCCAAGATTTGGGATCTCACAGGGCTGGAAACACCATATATTTT. It yields the protein CASSQDLGSHRAGNTIYF. This chain connects TRBV4-2 to TRBJ1-3; perhaps TRBD1 as D (6 bases). CDR3 length equals 18 residues. V lost 0 bases and J lost 2, with 17 bases in between. Per the germline V gene, CDR1 is LGHNA and CDR2 is YNFKEQ.

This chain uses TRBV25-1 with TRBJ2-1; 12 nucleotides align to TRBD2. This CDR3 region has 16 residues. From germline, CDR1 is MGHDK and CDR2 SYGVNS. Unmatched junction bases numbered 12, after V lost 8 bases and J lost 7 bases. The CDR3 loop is CASLGLAGTRGNEQFF. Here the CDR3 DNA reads TGTGCCAGCCTCGGACTAGCGGGGACAAGGGGGAATGAGCAGTTCTTC.

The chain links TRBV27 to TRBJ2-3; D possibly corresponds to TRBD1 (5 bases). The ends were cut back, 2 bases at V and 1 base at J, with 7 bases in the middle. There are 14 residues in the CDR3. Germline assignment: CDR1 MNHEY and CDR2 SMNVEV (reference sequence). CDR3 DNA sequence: TGTGCCAGCAGTTTACAGGGCCGCACAGATACGCAGTATTTT. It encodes CASSLQGRTDTQYF.

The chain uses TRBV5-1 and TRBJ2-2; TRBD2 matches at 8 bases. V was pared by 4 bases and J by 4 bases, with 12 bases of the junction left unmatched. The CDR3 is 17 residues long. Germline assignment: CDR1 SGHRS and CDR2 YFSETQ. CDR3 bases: TGCGCCAGCAGCCCCAACCTAATAGCGGGGTCCACCGGGGAGCTGTTTTTT. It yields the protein CASSPNLIAGSTGELFF.

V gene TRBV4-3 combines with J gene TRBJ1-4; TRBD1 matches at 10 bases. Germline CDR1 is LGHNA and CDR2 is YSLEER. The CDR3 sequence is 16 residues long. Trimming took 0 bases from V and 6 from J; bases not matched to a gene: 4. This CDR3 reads CASSQDLGTGDEKLFF. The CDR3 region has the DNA TGCGCCAGCAGCCAAGATTTGGGGACAGGGGATGAAAAACTGTTTTTT.

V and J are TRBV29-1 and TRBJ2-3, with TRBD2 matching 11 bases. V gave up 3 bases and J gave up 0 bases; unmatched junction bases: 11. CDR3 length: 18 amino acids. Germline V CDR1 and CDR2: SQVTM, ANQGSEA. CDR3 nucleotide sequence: TGCAGCGTTGACGCGGGACTAGCGGCATACAGGAGCACAGATACGCAGTATTTT. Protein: CSVDAGLAAYRSTDTQYF.

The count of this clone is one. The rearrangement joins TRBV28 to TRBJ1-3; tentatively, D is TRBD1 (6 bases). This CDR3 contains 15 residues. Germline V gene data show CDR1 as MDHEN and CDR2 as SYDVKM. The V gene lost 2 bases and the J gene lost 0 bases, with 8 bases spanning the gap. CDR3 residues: CASSLAGVSGNTIYF. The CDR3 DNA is TGTGCCAGCAGTTTAGCAGGGGTCTCTGGAAACACCATATATTTT.

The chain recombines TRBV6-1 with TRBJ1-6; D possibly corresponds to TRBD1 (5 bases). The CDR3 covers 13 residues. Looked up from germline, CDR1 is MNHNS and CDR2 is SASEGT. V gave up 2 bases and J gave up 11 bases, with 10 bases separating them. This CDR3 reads CASSEYVGAPLHF. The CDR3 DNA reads TGTGCCAGCAGTGAATATGTGGGGGCACCCCTCCACTTT.

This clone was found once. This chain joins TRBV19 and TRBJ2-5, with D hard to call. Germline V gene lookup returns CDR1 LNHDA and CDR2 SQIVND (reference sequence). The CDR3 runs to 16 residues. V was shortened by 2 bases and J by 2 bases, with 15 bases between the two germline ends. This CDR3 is CASSINGFRIQETQYF. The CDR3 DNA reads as TGTGCCAGTAGTATAAATGGGTTCAGGATTCAAGAGACCCAGTACTTC.